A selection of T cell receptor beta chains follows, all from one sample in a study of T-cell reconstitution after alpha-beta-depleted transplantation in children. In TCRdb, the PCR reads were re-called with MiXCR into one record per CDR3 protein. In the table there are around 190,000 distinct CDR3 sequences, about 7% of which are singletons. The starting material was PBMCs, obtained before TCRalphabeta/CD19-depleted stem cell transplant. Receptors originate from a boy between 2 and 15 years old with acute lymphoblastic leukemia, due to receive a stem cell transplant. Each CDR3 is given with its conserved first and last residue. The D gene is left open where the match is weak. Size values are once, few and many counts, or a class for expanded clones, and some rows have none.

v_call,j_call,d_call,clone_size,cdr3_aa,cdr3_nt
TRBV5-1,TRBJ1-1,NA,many,CASSLGLTRATEAFF,TGCGCCAGCAGCTTAGGGTTGACGAGGGCCACTGAAGCTTTCTTT
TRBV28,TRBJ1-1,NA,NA,CASSPRAWNTEAFF,TGTGCCAGCAGTCCCCGGGCCTGGAACACTGAAGCTTTCTTT
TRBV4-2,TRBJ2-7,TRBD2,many,CASSPGLGGYEQYF,TGTGCCAGCAGCCCGGGACTAGGCGGGTATGAGCAGTACTTC
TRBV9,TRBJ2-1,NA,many,CASSVHHNEQFF,TGTGCCAGCAGCGTACACCACAATGAGCAGTTCTTC
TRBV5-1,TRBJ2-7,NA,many,CASSIGQTFGSYEQYF,TGCGCCAGCAGCATCGGACAGACGTTCGGTTCCTACGAGCAGTACTTC
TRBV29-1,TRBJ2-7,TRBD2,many,CSVEVDSWQGTSGGNAYEQYF,TGCAGCGTTGAAGTCGATTCGTGGCAAGGGACTAGCGGGGGAAACGCCTACGAGCAGTACTTC
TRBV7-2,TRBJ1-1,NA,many,CASSPNMNTEAFF,TGTGCCAGCAGCCCCAATATGAACACTGAAGCTTTCTTT
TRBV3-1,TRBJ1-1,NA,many,CASSQRHSNTEAFF,TGTGCCAGCAGCCAGCGTCATAGCAACACTGAAGCTTTCTTT
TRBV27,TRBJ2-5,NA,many,CASSKDTYQETQYF,TGTGCCAGCAGTAAAGACACCTACCAAGAGACCCAGTACTTC
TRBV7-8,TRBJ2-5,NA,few,CASSLFGLTEETQYF,TGTGCCAGCAGCTTATTCGGTCTGACGGAAGAGACCCAGTACTTC
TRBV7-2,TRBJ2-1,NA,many,CASSSAGGAGYNEQFF,TGTGCCAGCAGCTCCGCAGGGGGGGCGGGTTACAATGAGCAGTTCTTC
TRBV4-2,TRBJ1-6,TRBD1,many,CASSNGQGGNSPLHF,TGTGCCAGCAGCAACGGACAGGGTGGAAATTCACCCCTCCACTTT
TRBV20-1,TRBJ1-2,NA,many,CSARDVTSDF,TGCAGTGCTAGAGATGTAACCAGCGACTTC
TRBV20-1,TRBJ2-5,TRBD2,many,CSASPASGEETQYF,TGCAGTGCTAGCCCCGCTAGCGGGGAGGAGACCCAGTACTTC
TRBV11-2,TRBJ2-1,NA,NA,CASSQDGRLRNEQFF,TGTGCCAGCAGTCAAGACGGCCGCCTAAGGAATGAGCAGTTCTTC
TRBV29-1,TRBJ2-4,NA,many,CSVARVEENIQYF,TGCAGCGTTGCGCGGGTAGAGGAAAACATTCAGTACTTC
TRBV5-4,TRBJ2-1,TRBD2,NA,CASSLKRETYNEQFF,TGTGCCAGCAGCCTAAAGCGGGAGACCTACAATGAGCAGTTCTTC
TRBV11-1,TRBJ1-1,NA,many,CASHGHNTEAFF,TGTGCCAGCCATGGACACAACACTGAAGCTTTCTTT
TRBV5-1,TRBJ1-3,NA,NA,CASSLAEGFSGNTIYF,TGCGCCAGCAGCTTGGCCGAGGGCTTCTCTGGAAACACCATATATTTT
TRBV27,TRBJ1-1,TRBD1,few,CASSLTGVLNTEAFF,TGTGCCAGCAGTCTAACAGGGGTATTGAACACTGAAGCTTTCTTT
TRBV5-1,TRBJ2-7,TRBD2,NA,CASSIAGTIGDEQYF,TGCGCCAGCAGCATAGCCGGGACTATAGGTGACGAGCAGTACTTC
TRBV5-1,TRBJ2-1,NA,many,CASSGPGEQFF,TGCGCCAGCAGCGGACCTGGTGAGCAGTTCTTC
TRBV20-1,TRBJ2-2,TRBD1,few,CSARDSSAGGITGELFF,TGCAGTGCTAGAGATTCTTCGGCAGGGGGAATCACCGGGGAGCTGTTTTTT
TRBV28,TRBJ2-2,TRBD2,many,CASTPLAGGITGELFF,TGTGCCAGTACTCCCCTAGCGGGAGGGATAACCGGGGAGCTGTTTTTT
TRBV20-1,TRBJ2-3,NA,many,CSAVTTGRGAQYF,TGCAGTGCCGTTACTACCGGGAGAGGGGCGCAGTATTTT
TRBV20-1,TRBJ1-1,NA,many,CSAGGVPEAFF,TGCAGTGCTGGGGGTGTGCCTGAAGCTTTCTTT
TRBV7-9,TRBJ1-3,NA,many,CASSLESLSSGNTIYF,TGTGCCAGCAGCTTAGAGTCCCTAAGCTCTGGAAACACCATATATTTT
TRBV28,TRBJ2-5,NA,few,CASSLTGTVKETQYF,TGTGCCAGCAGCCTTACCGGGACGGTAAAAGAGACCCAGTACTTC
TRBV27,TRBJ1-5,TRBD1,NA,CASRTGRNQPQHF,TGTGCCAGCCGGACAGGGAGGAATCAGCCCCAGCATTTT
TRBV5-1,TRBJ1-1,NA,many,CASSLRLNTEAFF,TGCGCCAGCAGCTTGCGGCTGAACACTGAAGCTTTCTTT
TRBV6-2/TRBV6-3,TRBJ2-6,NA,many,CASSSSTWISGANVLTF,NA
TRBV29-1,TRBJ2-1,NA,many,CSVEIAAYNEQFF,TGCAGCGTTGAGATAGCGGCCTACAATGAGCAGTTCTTC
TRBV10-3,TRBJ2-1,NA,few,CATRKIQPGLSSYNEQFF,TGTGCCACCCGTAAAATTCAACCGGGACTTAGCTCCTACAATGAGCAGTTCTTC
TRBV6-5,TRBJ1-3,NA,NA,CASSYSRAGSGNTIYF,TGTGCCAGCAGTTACTCGAGGGCAGGGTCTGGAAACACCATATATTTT
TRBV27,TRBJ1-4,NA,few,CASSPLGGLDEKLFF,TGTGCCAGCAGTCCCCTGGGGGGGTTAGATGAAAAACTGTTTTTT
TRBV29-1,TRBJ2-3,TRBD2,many,CSVEKSPLAGERTDTQYF,TGCAGCGTTGAAAAGAGCCCTCTAGCGGGGGAAAGGACAGATACGCAGTATTTT
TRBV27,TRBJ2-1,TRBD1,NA,CASNSAAGGRNEQFF,TGTGCCAGCAACAGTGCGGCAGGGGGTCGCAATGAGCAGTTCTTC
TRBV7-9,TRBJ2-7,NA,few,CASSPGTSKYF,TGTGCCAGCAGCCCCGGGACGTCCAAATACTTC
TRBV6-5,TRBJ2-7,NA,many,CASSYDRFYEQYF,TGTGCCAGCAGTTACGACAGATTCTACGAGCAGTACTTC
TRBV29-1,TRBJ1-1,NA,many,CSVVLLGYHTEAFF,TGCAGCGTAGTCTTATTGGGATACCACACTGAAGCTTTCTTT
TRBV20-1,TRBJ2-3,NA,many,CSAPSHADTQYF,TGCAGTGCCCCCTCCCACGCAGATACGCAGTATTTT
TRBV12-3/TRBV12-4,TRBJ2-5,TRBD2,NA,CASSYLLAGGSQYF,TGTGCCAGCAGTTATCTCCTAGCGGGGGGGTCCCAGTACTTC
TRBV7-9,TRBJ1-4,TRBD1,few,CASRRTGVGEKLFF,TGTGCCAGCAGACGTACAGGGGTAGGGGAAAAACTGTTTTTT
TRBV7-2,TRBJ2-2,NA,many,CASSLGPIAGELFF,TGTGCCAGCAGCTTAGGGCCCATCGCCGGGGAGCTGTTTTTT
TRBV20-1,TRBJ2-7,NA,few,CSAPDRRLGEQYF,TGCAGTGCACCGGACAGACGACTCGGGGAGCAGTACTTC
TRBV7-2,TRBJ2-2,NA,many,CASSPHDVGELFF,TGTGCCAGCAGCCCACATGACGTCGGGGAGCTGTTTTTT
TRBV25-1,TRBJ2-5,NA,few,CASSYPGHQETQYF,TGTGCCAGCAGCTATCCGGGACACCAAGAGACCCAGTACTTC
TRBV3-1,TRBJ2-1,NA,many,CASSQDWGLNEQFF,TGTGCCAGCAGCCAAGACTGGGGTCTTAATGAGCAGTTCTTC
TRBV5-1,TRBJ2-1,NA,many,CASSLGGLTYNEQFF,TGCGCCAGCAGCTTGGGGGGACTTACCTACAATGAGCAGTTCTTC
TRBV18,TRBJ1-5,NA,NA,CASSARTESNQPQHF,TGTGCCAGCTCAGCGCGGACAGAAAGCAATCAGCCCCAGCATTTT
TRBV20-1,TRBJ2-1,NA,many,CSARDLSNEQFF,TGCAGTGCTAGAGATCTGAGCAATGAGCAGTTCTTC
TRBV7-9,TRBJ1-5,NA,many,CASSPGASGQPQHF,TGTGCCAGCAGCCCCGGGGCATCGGGACAGCCCCAGCATTTT
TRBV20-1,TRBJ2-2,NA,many,CSARDFGSNTGELFF,TGCAGTGCTAGAGATTTCGGTTCGAACACCGGGGAGCTGTTTTTT
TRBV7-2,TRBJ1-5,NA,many,CASSLVTGMDQPQHF,TGTGCCAGCAGCTTAGTTACGGGGATGGATCAGCCCCAGCATTTT
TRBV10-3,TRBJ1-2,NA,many,CAISETTGNYGYTF,TGTGCCATCAGTGAGACAACAGGGAACTATGGCTACACCTTC
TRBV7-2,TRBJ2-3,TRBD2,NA,CASSHQRERTDTQYF,TGTGCCAGCAGCCACCAGCGGGAGCGCACAGATACGCAGTATTTT